A single sample gave rise to the 26 T cell receptor beta chains below, sequenced in a study of neoadjuvant anti-PD-1 for oral cavity cancer. Clones were sequenced by immunoSEQ multiplex PCR, and TCRdb holds only the in-frame ones, with some missing. There are roughly 9,500 clones in the sample; 55% to 75% occur only once, and 4% to 4.5% lies in the top ten. This sample's time point: after neoadjuvant nivolumab, at surgical resection. Sample: PBMCs, taken after nivolumab (anti-PD-1) treatment. These receptor sequences come from a person between 40 and 85 years old with oral cavity squamous cell carcinoma.

The chain is built from TRBV7-9 and TRBJ1-5; no definite D call. Germline values: CDR1 SEHNR, CDR2 FQNEAQ (reference sequence). The CDR3 is 13 residues long. V lost 1 base and J 5 bases, leaving 6 bases between the germline ends. CDR3 nucleotide sequence: TGTGCCAGCAGCTTAGGGTTACATCAGCCCCAGCATTTT. It translates to CASSLGLHQPQHF.

Only one count was recorded for this clone. The chain carries TRBV30 and TRBJ1-6; D unclear. The V gene lost 7 bases and the J gene lost 9 bases, with 16 bases spanning the gap. The V gene's germline CDR1 is GTSNPN and CDR2 SVGIG (reference sequence). The CDR3 is made up of 13 amino acids. The CDR3 protein is CALETLSGSPLHF. The DNA for the CDR3 is TGTGCCTTAGAGACCTTAAGTGGTTCACCCCTCCACTTT.

The CDR3 region has the DNA TGTGCCAGCAGCTTGGCTGGGTATTCAGATACGCAGTATTTT. It codes for CASSLAGYSDTQYF. V usage is TRBV5-5 and J usage is TRBJ2-3, with D hard to call. Trimming left V 0 bases short and J 4 bases short, with 9 bases between. Per the germline V gene, CDR1 is SGHKS and CDR2 is YYEKEE (reference sequence). The CDR3 consists of 14 residues.

The gene calls are TRBV4-1 and TRBJ1-3; D remains unclear. This CDR3 contains 17 residues. With 0 bases removed from V and 3 bases from J, the gap between germline ends came to 15 bases. Per germline, CDR1 MGHRA and CDR2 YSYEKL. The CDR3 reads CASSQDKDGSNGNTIYF. The CDR3 region has the DNA TGCGCCAGCAGCCAAGATAAGGACGGCTCGAATGGAAACACCATATATTTT.

The J gene is TRBJ2-7, the V gene TRBV5-4, with 11 nucleotides matching TRBD2. V gave up 0 bases and J gave up 3 bases; unmatched junction bases: 14. Germline assignment: CDR1 SGHNT and CDR2 YYREEE (reference sequence). The CDR3 loop spans 19 amino acids. The CDR3: CASSLDKGTSGVGDYEQYF. The DNA for the CDR3 is TGTGCCAGCAGCTTGGATAAGGGGACTAGCGGCGTGGGGGACTACGAGCAGTACTTC.

J is TRBJ1-4 and V is TRBV7-8, with TRBD1 matching 12 bases. Trimming took 4 bases from V and 4 from J; bases not matched to a gene: 7. The CDR3 loop spans 17 amino acids. The germline V gene encodes CDR1 SGHVS and CDR2 FQNEAQ. Here the CDR3 reads CASSYRDRGQGNEKLFF. In DNA form, the CDR3 reads TGTGCCAGCAGCTACCGGGACAGGGGGCAGGGTAATGAAAAACTGTTTTTT.

V usage is TRBV7-8 and J usage is TRBJ2-5; D gene unclear. CDR1 and CDR2 from the germline V gene are SGHVS and FQNEAQ. The CDR3 contains 15 residues. V shed 2 bases and J shed 2 bases, with 12 bases lying between them. The CDR3 DNA reads as TGTGCCAGCAGCTTAAATGGGCAGCCTCAAGAGACCCAGTACTTC. Amino acid sequence: CASSLNGQPQETQYF.

The chain combines TRBV4-1 with TRBJ2-2; the match to TRBD1 covers 7 bases. With V trimmed by 1 base and J by 6 bases, 2 bases remained unmatched. This CDR3 is built from 14 residues. Looked up from germline, CDR1 is MGHRA and CDR2 is YSYEKL. CDR3 sequence: CASSQAQGPGELFF. CDR3 DNA: TGCGCCAGCAGCCAAGCACAGGGGCCCGGGGAGCTGTTTTTT.

The gene calls are TRBV7-8 and TRBJ2-7, with 8 bases matching TRBD1. Germline assignment: CDR1 SGHVS and CDR2 FQNEAQ. This CDR3 is built from 15 residues. V was pared by 1 base and J by 6 bases, with 8 bases of the junction left unmatched. The DNA for the CDR3 is TGTGCCAGCAGCTTAGTGGGGCAGGGGGCCGGCGAGCAGTACTTC. Protein product: CASSLVGQGAGEQYF. Together with reference TRBV7-8 and TRBJ2-7, the CDR3 gives the full variable domain: GAGVSQSPRYKVAKRGQDVALRCDPISGHVSLFWYQQALGQGPEFLTYFQNEAQLDKSGLPSDRFFAERPEGSVSTLKIQRTQQEDSAVYLCASSLVGQGAGEQYFGPGTRLTVT.

The chain links TRBV5-6 to TRBJ1-5; the D gene is possibly TRBD1 (6 bases). The CDR3 contains 15 residues. Trimming took 4 bases from V and 1 from J, leaving 12 bases between them. Germline values: CDR1 SGHDT, CDR2 YYEEEE. The CDR3 spells CASSRGRGSNQPQHF. DNA for the CDR3: TGTGCCAGCAGCCGCGGGAGGGGGAGCAATCAGCCCCAGCATTTT.

This chain links TRBV30 with TRBJ1-1; weak D call: TRBD1 (6 bases). CDR1 is GTSNPN and CDR2 is SVGIG in the germline V gene (reference sequence). The CDR3 totals 14 residues. Trimming removed 2 bases at V and 5 bases at J, with 15 bases between. CDR3 in amino acids: CAWSLGRGRTEAFF. As DNA, the CDR3 is TGTGCCTGGAGTCTGGGCAGGGGCAGGACTGAAGCTTTCTTT.

The chain recombines TRBV6-1 with TRBJ1-4, with D unresolved. The ends were cut back, 4 bases at V and 7 bases at J, with 25 bases in the middle. This CDR3 is built from 18 residues. CDR1 and CDR2 from the germline V gene are MNHNS and SASEGT. CDR3 protein: CASSVVPWTSRGGEKLFF. In DNA, the CDR3 is TGTGCCAGCAGTGTAGTCCCATGGACGTCCCGAGGAGGTGAAAAACTGTTTTTT.

The rearrangement uses TRBV27 and TRBJ2-3; 8 positions agree with TRBD2. The trim removed 5 bases at V and 6 bases at J, leaving 7 bases unmatched. The CDR3 has 14 amino acids. CDR1 and CDR2 from the germline V gene are MNHEY and SMNVEV (reference sequence). CDR3 sequence: CASSGGLGGDTQYF. The CDR3 DNA follows: TGTGCCAGCAGTGGGGGACTAGGAGGGGATACGCAGTATTTT.

CDR3 residues: CASSPSLAGARLHITDTQYF. In nucleotides, the CDR3 is TGTGCCAGCAGCCCGTCTTTAGCGGGGGCCCGACTACATATCACAGATACGCAGTATTTT. This chain joins TRBV4-2 and TRBJ2-3, with 9 bases that match TRBD2. The ends lost 4 bases at V and 2 bases at J; junction bases unmatched: 19. The length of the CDR3 is 20 residues. The V gene's germline CDR1 is LGHNA and CDR2 YNFKEQ.

The V gene is TRBV5-6, the J gene TRBJ2-7, with D possibly being TRBD1 or TRBD2 (5 bases each). Trimming cost V 2 bases and J 3 bases, with 12 bases left between them. CDR1 SGHDT and CDR2 YYEEEE come from the germline V gene. The CDR3 is made up of 14 amino acids. The CDR3 loop reads CASSLPGTHYEQYF. The CDR3 DNA follows: TGTGCCAGCAGCTTACCCGGGACCCACTACGAGCAGTACTTC.

The chain has TRBV4-1 and TRBJ2-1; 11 bases align to TRBD2. The length of the CDR3 is 17 residues. Trimming cost V 2 bases and J 6 bases; bases outside gene matches: 9. The germline gives CDR1 MGHRA, CDR2 YSYEKL. The CDR3 here is CASSQRVSGGAANEQFF. The CDR3 DNA reads TGCGCCAGCAGCCAACGTGTTAGCGGGGGGGCGGCCAATGAGCAGTTCTTC.

The chain employs TRBV2 and TRBJ2-2, with TRBD2 as a possible D gene (7 bases). Germline loops: CDR1 SNHLY, CDR2 FYNNEI. The ends were cut back, 6 bases at V and 5 bases at J, with 19 bases in the middle. This CDR3 is 16 amino acids long. CDR3 in amino acids: CASRAPGGQGTGELFF. For the CDR3, the DNA is TGTGCCAGCAGGGCCCCGGGGGGCCAGGGAACCGGGGAGCTGTTTTTT.

This CDR3 is CATSRDGRNEQFF. Here the CDR3 DNA reads TGTGCCACCAGCAGAGATGGGAGGAATGAGCAGTTCTTC. The V gene is TRBV15, the J gene TRBJ2-1, with TRBD2 as a possible D gene (6 bases). This CDR3 region has 13 residues. Germline loops: CDR1 LNHNV, CDR2 YYDKDF (reference sequence). The germline V and J ends were trimmed by 0 bases and 7 bases, with 7 bases remaining between them.

The table lists this clone with a count of one. This chain links TRBV9 with TRBJ2-3, with D unresolved. Germline V gene sequence: CDR1 SGDLS, CDR2 YYNGEE. The V and J ends lost 4 bases and 2 bases respectively, with 11 bases between them. This CDR3 contains 14 residues. In nucleotides, the CDR3 is TGTGCCAGCAGCCCGAGGCTTTCCACAGATACGCAGTATTTT. Translated: CASSPRLSTDTQYF.

Concerning this clone itself: The junction departs from the called germline gene at one end, perhaps through a read error. This chain uses TRBV29-1 with TRBJ1-2; TRBD1 matches 8 bases. The germline gives CDR1 SQVTM, CDR2 ANQGSEA. The CDR3 covers 8 residues. The CDR3 loop reads CSDRDRIF. The CDR3 DNA is TGCAGCGACCGGGACAGGATCTTC. The entire variable domain, with the rest obtained from reference TRBV29-1 and TRBJ1-2, is as follows: SAVISQKPSRDICQRGTSLTIQCQVDSQVTMMFWYRQQPGQSLTLIATANQGSEATYESGFVIDKFPISRPNLTFSTLTVSNMSPEDSSIYLCSDRDRIFGSGTRLTVV.

The chain uses TRBV11-2 and TRBJ2-7; D ambiguous. V was trimmed by 2 bases and J by 6 bases, leaving 11 bases between them. Germline CDR1 and CDR2: SGHAT and FQNNGV. The CDR3 length is 13 residues. The CDR3 nucleotides read TGTGCCAGCAGCTTACTCGGCGCTTTCGAGCAGTACTTC. It codes for CASSLLGAFEQYF.

The chain recombines TRBV10-1 with TRBJ1-4; perhaps TRBD1 as D (5 bases). Looked up from germline, CDR1 is WNHNN and CDR2 is SYGVQD (reference sequence). V lost 6 bases and J 8 bases, leaving 16 bases between the germline ends. The CDR3 has 14 residues. The CDR3 DNA is TGCGCCAGCAGCAGCAGGGCGGCGGAAGAAAAACTGTTTTTT. This translates into CASSSRAAEEKLFF.

The V and J genes are TRBV19 and TRBJ2-4; D is unclear. This CDR3 is built from 15 residues. With 3 bases removed from V and 0 bases from J, the gap between germline ends came to 9 bases. Germline CDR1 and CDR2: LNHDA and SQIVND (reference sequence). This chain's CDR3 is CASSISAVAKNIQYF. In DNA form, the CDR3 reads TGTGCCAGTAGTATTTCGGCAGTAGCCAAAAACATTCAGTACTTC.

The chain recombines TRBV16 with TRBJ1-4; weak D call: TRBD1 (5 bases). The V and J ends lost 1 base and 0 bases respectively, with 18 bases between them. The CDR3 loop spans 19 amino acids. Germline values: CDR1 KGHSY, CDR2 FQNENV. Here the CDR3 reads CASSQYTRGGMATNEKLFF. In DNA, the CDR3 is TGTGCCAGCAGCCAATATACGAGGGGCGGAATGGCAACTAATGAAAAACTGTTTTTT.

This rearrangement joins TRBV7-2 to TRBJ2-3, with D maybe TRBD1 (5 bases). Trimming removed 2 bases at V and 1 base at J, with 7 bases between. The CDR3 spans 14 residues. The germline V gene has CDR1 SGHTA and CDR2 FQGNSA. In DNA, the CDR3 is TGTGCCAGCAGCTTACTAGGGGGCACAGATACGCAGTATTTT. Amino acid sequence: CASSLLGGTDTQYF.

The chain uses TRBV5-8 and TRBJ1-6, with a possible D match to TRBD1 (5 bases). The germline V and J ends were trimmed by 4 bases and 5 bases, with 13 bases remaining between them. The CDR3 length is 15 residues. CDR1 and CDR2 from the germline V gene are SGHTS and YDEGEE. The CDR3, as DNA: TGTGCCAGCAGCGGCGGGACGGTAAATAATTCACCCCTCCACTTT. Its translation: CASSGGTVNNSPLHF.